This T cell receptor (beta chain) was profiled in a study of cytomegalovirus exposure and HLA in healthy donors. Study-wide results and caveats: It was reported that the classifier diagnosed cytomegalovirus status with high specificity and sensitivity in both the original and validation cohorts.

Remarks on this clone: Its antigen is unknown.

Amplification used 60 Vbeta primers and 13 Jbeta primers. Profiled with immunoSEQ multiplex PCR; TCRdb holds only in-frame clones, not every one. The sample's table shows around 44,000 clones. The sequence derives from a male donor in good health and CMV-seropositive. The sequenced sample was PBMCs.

Here the CDR3 DNA reads TGTGCCAGCAGCTTAGCCGGAGGGGTGGGATACGTCACTGAAGCTTTCTTT. The encoded protein is CASSLAGGVGYVTEAFF. The rearrangement links TRBV7-3 to TRBJ1-1; the D gene is possibly TRBD1 (5 bases). The CDR3 contains 17 residues. CDR1 SGHTA and CDR2 FQGTGA come from the germline V gene. Trimming shortened V by 2 bases and J by 4 bases, and 20 bases separated the two germline ends.